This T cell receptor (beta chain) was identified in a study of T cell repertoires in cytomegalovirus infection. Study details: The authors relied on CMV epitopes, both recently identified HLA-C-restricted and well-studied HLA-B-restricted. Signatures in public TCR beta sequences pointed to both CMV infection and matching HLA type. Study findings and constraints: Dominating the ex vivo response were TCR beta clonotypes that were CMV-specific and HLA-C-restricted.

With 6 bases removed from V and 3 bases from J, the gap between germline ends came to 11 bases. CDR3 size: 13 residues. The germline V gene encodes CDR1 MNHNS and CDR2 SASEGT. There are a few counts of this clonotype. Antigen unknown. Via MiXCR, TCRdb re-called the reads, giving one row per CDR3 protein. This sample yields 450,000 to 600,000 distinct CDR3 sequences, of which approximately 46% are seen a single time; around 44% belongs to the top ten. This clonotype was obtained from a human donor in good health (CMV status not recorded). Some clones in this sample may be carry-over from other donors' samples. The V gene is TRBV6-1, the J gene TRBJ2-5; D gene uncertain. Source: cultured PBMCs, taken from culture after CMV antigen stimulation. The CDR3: CASRRAVEETQYF. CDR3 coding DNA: TGTGCCAGCAGACGGGCAGTGGAAGAGACCCAGTACTTC.